This T cell receptor beta chain was sequenced in a study of OX40 agonist ivuxolimab in advanced cancers. Study-wide background: Prior anti-PD-1, anti-PD-L1 or anti-CTLA-4 therapy was allowed; around 43% had some.

The table came from immunoSEQ multiplex PCR; TCRdb's copy has only in-frame clones and leaves some out. The sample yields tens of thousands of clones, over 80% seen once. Germline V gene lookup returns CDR1 SGHRS and CDR2 YFSETQ. The CDR3 length is 14 residues. V lost 6 bases to trimming and J lost 4 bases, with 16 bases between them. Here the sequenced sample was CD4+ or CD8+ T cells sorted from blood, taken in a trial of the OX40 agonist ivuxolimab. The source is an adult with an advanced solid tumor such as melanoma, head and neck, liver or kidney cancer. The chain joins TRBV5-1 to TRBJ1-2; a weak D match, TRBD1 (6 bases). The CDR3 DNA reads as TGCGCCAGCAACCTGCTCGGGGGCGGCTATGGCTACACCTTC. This encodes CASNLLGGGYGYTF.